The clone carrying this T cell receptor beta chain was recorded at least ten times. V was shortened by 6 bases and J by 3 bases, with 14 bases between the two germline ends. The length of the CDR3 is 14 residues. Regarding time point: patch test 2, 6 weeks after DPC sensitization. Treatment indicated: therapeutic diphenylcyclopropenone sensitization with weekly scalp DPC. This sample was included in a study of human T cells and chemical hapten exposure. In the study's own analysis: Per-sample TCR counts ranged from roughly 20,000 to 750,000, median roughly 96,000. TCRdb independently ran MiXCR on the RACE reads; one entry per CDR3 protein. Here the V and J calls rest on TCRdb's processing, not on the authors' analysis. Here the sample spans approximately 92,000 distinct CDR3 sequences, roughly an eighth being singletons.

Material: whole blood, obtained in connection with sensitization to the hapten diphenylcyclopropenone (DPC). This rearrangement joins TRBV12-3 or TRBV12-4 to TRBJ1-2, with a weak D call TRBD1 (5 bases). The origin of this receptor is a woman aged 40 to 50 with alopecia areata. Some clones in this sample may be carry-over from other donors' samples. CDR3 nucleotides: TGTGCCAGCAGGCCCGGGGCGCGGGACTATGGCTACACCTTC. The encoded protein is CASRPGARDYGYTF.